The rows below give T cell receptor beta chains drawn from one sample of a study of blood T cell repertoires in COVID-19. Sequenced by immunoSEQ multiplex PCR; TCRdb stores in-frame clones only, minus some. Here the sample spans over 120,000 clones, about nine tenths being singletons. Sequences were obtained from PBMCs or T cells enriched from blood (not recorded which). The receptors shown here come from a man over 45 who had recovered from COVID-19. Each CDR3 is given with its conserved first and last residue. Fields, in order: D gene, V gene, clone size, J gene, CDR3 DNA, CDR3 protein. A D gene is named only where the DNA matches it firmly. The size entry is marked missing in some rows and otherwise reads once, few, many or a size class.

d_call: .; v_call: TRBV6-2/TRBV6-3; clone_size: .; j_call: TRBJ1-2; cdr3_nt: TGTGCCAGCAGTTACCCCGGGCAGGGGCACGGCTACACCTTC; cdr3_aa: CASSYPGQGHGYTF
d_call: .; v_call: TRBV19; clone_size: .; j_call: TRBJ2-2; cdr3_nt: TGTGCCAGTAGTATCTTGGGCTTCCCCTTTGGGGGGAAGAACACCGGGGAGCTGTTTTTT; cdr3_aa: CASSILGFPFGGKNTGELFF
d_call: TRBD2; v_call: TRBV13; clone_size: few; j_call: TRBJ2-7; cdr3_nt: TGTGCCAGCAGCTTGAGAGGCGCGGGGGACTACGAGCAGTACTTC; cdr3_aa: CASSLRGAGDYEQYF
d_call: .; v_call: TRBV4-3; clone_size: few; j_call: TRBJ1-1; cdr3_nt: TGCGCCAGCAGCCAAGAGGGGGGAGGGTACACTGAAGCTTTCTTT; cdr3_aa: CASSQEGGGYTEAFF
d_call: .; v_call: TRBV19; clone_size: .; j_call: TRBJ1-4; cdr3_nt: TGTGCCAGTAGTATCCGGGGGGGTAATGAAAAACTGTTTTTT; cdr3_aa: CASSIRGGNEKLFF
d_call: .; v_call: TRBV7-2; clone_size: .; j_call: TRBJ2-5; cdr3_nt: TGTGCCAGCAGCTTAGACGGCAGGGTTCAAGAGACCCAGTACTTC; cdr3_aa: CASSLDGRVQETQYF
d_call: .; v_call: TRBV25-1; clone_size: .; j_call: TRBJ1-1; cdr3_nt: TGTGCCAGCAGTCCAGAGAGGGCCGGGGTCGGTGAAGCTTTCTTT; cdr3_aa: CASSPERAGVGEAFF
d_call: TRBD2; v_call: TRBV4-1; clone_size: .; j_call: TRBJ2-1; cdr3_nt: TGCGCCAGCAGCCAAGTACTAGGCGGGAGGGCACTTTATGAGCAGTTCTTC; cdr3_aa: CASSQVLGGRALYEQFF
d_call: .; v_call: TRBV6-5; clone_size: .; j_call: TRBJ1-1; cdr3_nt: TGTGCCAGCGTCAGAAACACTGAAGCTTTCTTT; cdr3_aa: CASVRNTEAFF
d_call: .; v_call: TRBV11-3; clone_size: .; j_call: TRBJ2-1; cdr3_nt: TGTGCCAGCAGCTTAACACACAATGAGCAGTTCTTC; cdr3_aa: CASSLTHNEQFF
d_call: .; v_call: TRBV7-6; clone_size: .; j_call: TRBJ1-2; cdr3_nt: TGTGCCAGCAGCCTAGGGCTTGGCTACACCTTC; cdr3_aa: CASSLGLGYTF
d_call: .; v_call: TRBV28; clone_size: .; j_call: TRBJ1-3; cdr3_nt: TGTGCCAGCAGGATAGGACAGTGGACTGGAAACACCATATATTTT; cdr3_aa: CASRIGQWTGNTIYF
d_call: TRBD1; v_call: TRBV6-5; clone_size: .; j_call: TRBJ1-2; cdr3_nt: TGTGCCAGCAGTCAGACAGGGCTATGGGGCTACACCTTC; cdr3_aa: CASSQTGLWGYTF
d_call: TRBD1; v_call: TRBV3-1/TRBV3-2; clone_size: .; j_call: TRBJ1-5; cdr3_nt: TGTGCCAGCAGCCAAATGACAGGGGGCAATCAGCCCCAGCATTTT; cdr3_aa: CASSQMTGGNQPQHF
d_call: TRBD1; v_call: TRBV7-2; clone_size: .; j_call: TRBJ2-2; cdr3_nt: TGTGCCAGCAACGTTCAGGGGGCGAGCACCGGGGAGCTGTTTTTT; cdr3_aa: CASNVQGASTGELFF
d_call: .; v_call: TRBV24-1; clone_size: .; j_call: TRBJ1-6; cdr3_nt: TGTGCCACCAGTGAGGCCACCTATAATTCACCCCTCCACTTT; cdr3_aa: CATSEATYNSPLHF
d_call: TRBD2; v_call: TRBV11-2; clone_size: .; j_call: TRBJ2-3; cdr3_nt: TGTGCCAGCAGCTATAGCGGGGGGCGCACAGATACGCAGTATTTT; cdr3_aa: CASSYSGGRTDTQYF
d_call: TRBD1; v_call: TRBV5-4; clone_size: .; j_call: TRBJ1-5; cdr3_nt: TGTGCCAGCAGCTATGGACAGGGGGATCAGCCCCAGCATTTT; cdr3_aa: CASSYGQGDQPQHF
d_call: .; v_call: TRBV5-6; clone_size: .; j_call: TRBJ1-1; cdr3_nt: TGTGCCAGCAGCTTAGGGGAGGTAGGGGCTGAAGCTTTCTTT; cdr3_aa: CASSLGEVGAEAFF
d_call: .; v_call: TRBV5-1; clone_size: .; j_call: TRBJ1-4; cdr3_nt: TGCGCCAGCAGCTTGGAAAGGGGTAGCGAAAAACTGTTTTTT; cdr3_aa: CASSLERGSEKLFF
d_call: TRBD2; v_call: TRBV5-1; clone_size: .; j_call: TRBJ2-2; cdr3_nt: TGCGCCAGCAGCTTGGCCGGGCGGGAGCTCGGGGAGCTGTTTTTT; cdr3_aa: CASSLAGRELGELFF
d_call: .; v_call: TRBV5-1; clone_size: .; j_call: TRBJ2-4; cdr3_nt: TGCGCCAGCAGCTTGCAGGGGATCAAAAACATTCAGTACTTC; cdr3_aa: CASSLQGIKNIQYF
d_call: TRBD1; v_call: TRBV4-3; clone_size: .; j_call: TRBJ1-1; cdr3_nt: TGCGCCAGCAGCCCTACTCTCGGGACAGATTATACTGAAGCTTTCTTT; cdr3_aa: CASSPTLGTDYTEAFF
d_call: TRBD2; v_call: TRBV2; clone_size: .; j_call: TRBJ2-5; cdr3_nt: TGTGCCAGCAGTGAAGGCGGACTAGCGGGGGGGAAAGAGACCCAGTACTTC; cdr3_aa: CASSEGGLAGGKETQYF
d_call: .; v_call: TRBV4-1; clone_size: .; j_call: TRBJ2-3; cdr3_nt: TGCGCCAGCAGCCCGCGGGAACGAGAGAATACGCAGTATTTT; cdr3_aa: CASSPRERENTQYF
d_call: .; v_call: TRBV7-9; clone_size: .; j_call: TRBJ2-1; cdr3_nt: TGTGCCAGCTACCGACAGTACAATGAGCAGTTCTTC; cdr3_aa: CASYRQYNEQFF
d_call: .; v_call: TRBV21-1; clone_size: .; j_call: TRBJ1-3; cdr3_nt: TGTGCCAGCAGCAAAGGTCTGCGCCCTGGAAACACCATATATTTT; cdr3_aa: CASSKGLRPGNTIYF
d_call: .; v_call: TRBV4-3; clone_size: .; j_call: TRBJ2-3; cdr3_nt: TGCGCCAGCAGCCAAGCCCAGCGGGATACGCAGTATTTT; cdr3_aa: CASSQAQRDTQYF
d_call: .; v_call: TRBV7-9; clone_size: .; j_call: TRBJ1-1; cdr3_nt: TGTGCCAGCAGCTTAGAATTTGGCAGGGAGGGCTCTGAAGCTTTCTTT; cdr3_aa: CASSLEFGREGSEAFF
d_call: .; v_call: TRBV5-4; clone_size: .; j_call: TRBJ2-3; cdr3_nt: TGTGCCAGCAGCCCAGGAACCACAGATACGCAGTATTTT; cdr3_aa: CASSPGTTDTQYF
d_call: .; v_call: TRBV6-5; clone_size: .; j_call: TRBJ1-6; cdr3_nt: TGTGCCAGCAGTACAAAGCGGGGTTCACCCCTCCACTTT; cdr3_aa: CASSTKRGSPLHF
d_call: TRBD1; v_call: TRBV28; clone_size: once; j_call: TRBJ2-2; cdr3_nt: TGTGCCAGCCGCGGGACAGGGAGCGCCGGGGAGCTGTTTTTT; cdr3_aa: CASRGTGSAGELFF